These 22 T cell receptor beta chains came from one sample sequenced in a study of shared clonotypes between healthy human individuals. Using immunoSEQ multiplex PCR, the repertoire was profiled, and TCRdb retains in-frame clones only, with some absent. The data contain roughly 680,000 clones, 72% of them singletons. The sample was memory CD4+ T cells sorted from blood. Subset indicated: CD45RA-negative fraction. The receptors come from a woman aged 30 to 39 in good health.

V is TRBV11-2 and J is TRBJ2-3; TRBD2 aligns across 11 bases. CDR1 SGHAT and CDR2 FQNNGV come from the germline V gene. Trimming took 5 bases from V and 4 from J; bases not matched to a gene: 8. This CDR3 comprises 16 residues. CDR3 nucleotide sequence: TGTGCCAGCAGCCAGCGGGGACTAGCGGTTTCAGATACGCAGTATTTT. Its translation is CASSQRGLAVSDTQYF.

The sample holds a few counts of this clone. The J gene is TRBJ1-2, the V gene TRBV18; 7 bases line up with TRBD1. Trimming cost V 4 bases and J 11 bases; bases outside gene matches: 10. The germline V gene has CDR1 KGHSH and CDR2 LQKENI. The CDR3 has 13 residues. CDR3: CASSQTRDSPYTF. The CDR3 region has the DNA TGTGCCAGCTCACAAACCCGGGACAGTCCATACACCTTC.

CDR3 residues: CSVHIDLGTEAFF. The DNA of the CDR3 is TGCAGCGTCCATATCGATCTCGGCACTGAAGCTTTCTTT. This chain joins TRBV29-1 and TRBJ1-1; D unclear. V gave up 6 bases and J gave up 4 bases, with 15 bases separating them. The CDR3 covers 13 residues. CDR1 and CDR2 (germline): SQVTM, ANQGSEA.

The genes are TRBV5-1 and TRBJ2-7, with D maybe TRBD2 (6 bases). This CDR3 is 15 amino acids long. The V gene's germline CDR1 is SGHRS and CDR2 YFSETQ. V lost 0 bases, J lost 1 base, and 11 bases lay in between. DNA of the CDR3: TGCGCCAGCAGCTTGGAGGAGGGGTTATCCTACGAGCAGTACTTC. Its translation is CASSLEEGLSYEQYF.

In its sample, this clone was seen once. This sequence joins TRBV7-9 and TRBJ1-1, with D perhaps TRBD1 (6 bases). The CDR3 runs 15 residues. CDR1 and CDR2 from the germline V gene are SEHNR and FQNEAQ (reference sequence). V lost 3 bases and J lost 4, with 15 bases in between. The CDR3 loop is CASSFSGAWGTEAFF. DNA for the CDR3: TGTGCCAGCAGCTTTTCAGGGGCCTGGGGCACTGAAGCTTTCTTT.

The chain carries TRBV4-1 and TRBJ2-3; a possible D gene is TRBD2 (5 bases). Germline V lookup: CDR1 MGHRA, CDR2 YSYEKL. V dropped 0 bases and J dropped 2 bases, with 9 bases sitting between them. The CDR3 has 15 residues. The CDR3 region has the DNA TGCGCCAGCAGCCAAGATCTCGGGAACACAGATACGCAGTATTTT. This translates into CASSQDLGNTDTQYF.

V gene TRBV28 combines with J gene TRBJ1-2, with D tentatively TRBD1 (5 bases). Germline CDR1 reads MDHEN; CDR2 reads SYDVKM. The CDR3 totals 12 residues. The ends were cut back, 8 bases at V and 11 bases at J, with 18 bases in the middle. CDR3 amino acids: CASRGESETYTF. DNA for the CDR3: TGTGCCAGCCGGGGGGAGTCGGAAACGTACACCTTC.

The V gene is TRBV18, the J gene TRBJ2-1; 9 bases line up with TRBD1. This CDR3 comprises 14 residues. Germline lookup yields CDR1 KGHSH and CDR2 LQKENI. V shed 3 bases and J 6 bases; nucleotides not matched to a gene: 3. The CDR3 reads CASSPGTGSNEQFF. As DNA, the CDR3 is TGTGCCAGCTCACCCGGGACAGGGAGCAATGAGCAGTTCTTC.

The chain employs TRBV27 and TRBJ2-1; possible D gene TRBD2, 6 bases. V was trimmed by 6 bases and J by 7 bases, leaving 13 bases between them. Per the germline V gene, CDR1 is MNHEY and CDR2 is SMNVEV (reference sequence). The CDR3 is 13 residues long. The CDR3 nucleotides read TGTGCCAGCAGGGGATGGGGGGAGAATGAGCAGTTCTTC. Translation gives CASRGWGENEQFF.

This chain joins TRBV5-1 and TRBJ1-4; D remains ambiguous. There are 15 residues in the CDR3. V lost 5 bases, J lost 5 bases, and 16 bases lay in between. CDR1 and CDR2 from the germline V gene are SGHRS and YFSETQ. This CDR3 is CASSTGSVGNEKLFF. CDR3 nucleotide sequence: TGCGCCAGCAGTACGGGAAGTGTGGGGAATGAAAAACTGTTTTTT. Full variable domain (missing parts from reference TRBV5-1 and TRBJ1-4): KAGVTQTPRYLIKTRGQQVTLSCSPISGHRSVSWYQQTPGQGLQFLFEYFSETQRNKGNFPGRFSGRQFSNSRSEMNVSTLELGDSALYLCASSTGSVGNEKLFFGSGTQLSVL.

The chain combines TRBV28 with TRBJ2-4; tentative D call: TRBD1 (5 bases). V lost 2 bases and J 3 bases, leaving 11 bases between the germline ends. CDR3 length equals 15 residues. Germline loops: CDR1 MDHEN, CDR2 SYDVKM. The CDR3 nucleotides are TGTGCCAGCAGTTTAGGTCAGGGTGTCAAAAACATTCAGTACTTC. Amino acids: CASSLGQGVKNIQYF.

V and J are TRBV30 and TRBJ2-1; D is uncertain. Trimming took off 2 bases at V and 5 bases at J, with 10 bases between the two ends. The CDR3 has 13 residues. The germline V gene encodes CDR1 GTSNPN and CDR2 SVGIG (reference sequence). The CDR3 spells CAWSKRANNEQFF. CDR3 DNA: TGTGCCTGGAGTAAAAGGGCCAACAATGAGCAGTTCTTC.

The chain employs TRBV27 and TRBJ2-7, with a tentative D call TRBD1 (5 bases). V lost 6 bases and J 0 bases, leaving 27 bases between the germline ends. Germline CDR1 and CDR2: MNHEY and SMNVEV (reference sequence). The CDR3 is 19 residues long. The CDR3 loop is CASSYRPAIPSGSSYEQYF. Here the CDR3 DNA reads TGTGCCAGCAGCTACAGGCCGGCGATCCCGTCCGGTAGCTCCTACGAGCAGTACTTC.

The genes are TRBV12-5 and TRBJ2-1; tentative D call: TRBD1 (6 bases). The V end lost 7 bases, the J end lost 10 bases, and 20 bases lay between the germline ends. Germline loops: CDR1 LGHNT, CDR2 FRNRAP. The CDR3 spans 14 residues. CDR3 bases: TGTGCTAGTGCTCAAAGGACAGTCCTAGGGGAGCAGTTCTTC. This codes for CASAQRTVLGEQFF.

The chain joins TRBV5-1 to TRBJ2-7; the D is unclear. CDR1 is SGHRS and CDR2 is YFSETQ in the germline V gene. V lost 0 bases, J lost 2 bases, and 6 bases lay in between. The CDR3 sequence is 13 residues long. This chain's CDR3 is CASSLEGPYEQYF. In DNA form, the CDR3 reads TGCGCCAGCAGCTTGGAAGGACCCTACGAGCAGTACTTC.

The chain combines TRBV7-9 with TRBJ1-2; D is possibly TRBD1 (5 bases). Germline CDR1 reads SEHNR; CDR2 reads FQNEAQ (reference sequence). Trimming took off 3 bases at V and 4 bases at J, with 9 bases between the two ends. CDR3 size: 13 residues. Here the CDR3 DNA reads TGTGCCAGCAGCTTCCAGGGTCGCTATGGCTACACCTTC. Residues: CASSFQGRYGYTF.

The V and J genes are TRBV27 and TRBJ1-1; TRBD1 is a possible D gene (6 bases). The germline CDR1 and CDR2 sequences are MNHEY and SMNVEV (reference sequence). The CDR3 runs to 15 residues. V lost 5 bases to trimming and J lost 4 bases, with 17 bases between them. The CDR3 reads CASSLYRVGGTEAFF. CDR3 in DNA: TGTGCCAGCAGTCTCTACAGGGTTGGGGGCACTGAAGCTTTCTTT.

In the case of this clone: This may arise from a read error, as a much more abundant clone is one base away. V usage is TRBV2 and J usage is TRBJ1-5; D perhaps matches TRBD1 (5 bases). V lost 2 bases to trimming and J lost 3 bases, with 8 bases between them. The CDR3 is made up of 14 amino acids. Per germline, CDR1 SNHLY and CDR2 FYNNEI. Written as DNA, the CDR3 is TGTGCCAGCAGTGAACAGGGTTACAATCAGCCCCAGCATTTT. This sequence encodes CASSEQGYNQPQHF.

The genes are TRBV19 and TRBJ1-4; possibly TRBD1 for D (6 bases). This CDR3 comprises 18 residues. The V and J ends lost 5 bases and 5 bases respectively, with 24 bases between them. Germline CDR1 reads LNHDA; CDR2 reads SQIVND (reference sequence). DNA for the CDR3: TGTGCCAGTAGTTCCCGTACAGGGAGAGGTCCTCGAAATGAAAAACTGTTTTTT. Translating gives CASSSRTGRGPRNEKLFF.

The chain links TRBV19 to TRBJ1-6, with D possibly matching TRBD1 (5 bases). The CDR3 sequence is 14 residues long. V lost 6 bases, J lost 7 bases, and 13 bases lay in between. CDR1 is LNHDA and CDR2 is SQIVND in the germline V gene (reference sequence). The CDR3 is CASRSTGTNSPLHF. The CDR3 nucleotides are TGTGCCAGTAGATCCACAGGAACAAATTCACCCCTCCACTTT. Filled out from reference TRBV19 and TRBJ1-6, the complete variable domain reads DGGITQSPKYLFRKEGQNVTLSCEQNLNHDAMYWYRQDPGQGLRLIYYSQIVNDFQKGDIAEGYSVSREKKESFPLTVTSAQKNPTAFYLCASRSTGTNSPLHFGNGTRLTVT.

The rearrangement joins TRBV28 to TRBJ2-1; D is possibly TRBD1 (6 bases). Trimming removed 5 bases at V and 0 bases at J, with 14 bases between. CDR1 MDHEN and CDR2 SYDVKM come from the germline V gene. CDR3 length equals 16 residues. The CDR3 region is CASSPGQLRSYNEQFF. In nucleotides, the CDR3 is TGTGCCAGCAGTCCGGGACAACTTCGCTCCTACAATGAGCAGTTCTTC. The variable domain in full, with the rest retrieved from reference TRBV28 and TRBJ2-1, is DVKVTQSSRYLVKRTGEKVFLECVQDMDHENMFWYRQDPGLGLRLIYFSYDVKMKEKGDIPEGYSVSREKKERFSLILESASTNQTSMYLCASSPGQLRSYNEQFFGPGTRLTVL.

V and J are TRBV5-1 and TRBJ2-5, with TRBD2 matching over 11 bases. The CDR3 runs to 17 residues. Trimming removed 4 bases from V and 0 bases from J; junction bases left unmatched: 8. Germline CDR1 SGHRS, CDR2 YFSETQ. The CDR3 loop reads CASSQKSGLADQETQYF. CDR3 in DNA: TGCGCCAGCAGCCAGAAGTCGGGACTAGCGGACCAAGAGACCCAGTACTTC.